This is a list of T cell receptor beta chains from one sample in a study of T cell responses to AZD1222 COVID-19 vaccine. Clones were read by immunoSEQ multiplex PCR, and TCRdb kept only the in-frame ones, dropping some. Of approximately 84,000 clones in the sample, 85% to 90% were seen once. The source was peripheral blood, collected 28 days after the second AZD1222 dose. The receptors come from an adult who received the AZD1222 COVID-19 vaccine. Each CDR3 is given with its conserved first and last residue. The D gene is left open where the match is weak. The listing skips clone size in some rows; elsewhere it reads once, few, many or a size class.

d_gene	v_gene	abundance	j_gene	CDR3aa	CDR3nt
-	TRBV7-9	-	TRBJ2-1	CASSFFGENNEQFF	-
-	TRBV30	-	TRBJ2-3	CAWSFDSARGADTQYF	TGTGCCTGGAGTTTTGATAGCGCCCGTGGGGCGGACACGCAGTATTTT
TRBD1	TRBV14	once	TRBJ2-2	CASSDLGQGYAGELFF	TGTGCCAGCAGCGACCTAGGACAGGGTTATGCCGGGGAGCTGTTTTTT
TRBD1	TRBV5-6	-	TRBJ2-1	CASSLSGTGKYFTYNEQFF	TGTGCCAGCAGCTTGTCCGGGACAGGGAAGTATTTTACCTACAATGAGCAGTTCTTC
-	TRBV30	-	TRBJ1-2	CAWSVNYGYTF	TGTGCCTGGAGTGTCAACTATGGCTACACCTTC
-	TRBV18	-	TRBJ2-5	CASSLRKEGETQYF	TGTGCCAGCTCACTAAGGAAGGAGGGAGAGACCCAGTACTTC
-	TRBV7-9	-	TRBJ1-1	CASSLYPNRAGAFF	TGTGCCAGCAGCTTATACCCTAACAGGGCCGGAGCTTTCTTT
TRBD1	TRBV18	once	TRBJ1-6	CASSLSRDREGSPLHF	TGTGCCAGCTCACTGAGCCGGGACAGGGAAGGGTCACCCCTCCACTTT
-	TRBV11-2	-	TRBJ2-1	CASSLRLSNNNEQFF	TGTGCCAGCAGCTTACGGCTATCAAACAACAATGAGCAGTTCTTC
-	TRBV18	-	TRBJ2-2	CASSQRAGELFF	TGTGCCAGCTCGCAGAGAGCCGGGGAGCTGTTTTTT
-	TRBV30	-	TRBJ1-2	CAWSAGYGYTF	TGTGCCTGGAGTGCAGGCTATGGCTACACCTTC
-	TRBV6-5	-	TRBJ1-2	CASSYSIGNNYGYTF	TGTGCCAGCAGTTACTCGATCGGGAACAACTATGGCTACACCTTC
-	TRBV27	few	TRBJ2-7	CASSLLGDEQYF	TGTGCCAGCAGTTTACTGGGTGACGAGCAGTACTTC
-	TRBV7-8	-	TRBJ2-7	CASSLDLLRRYEQYF	TGTGCCAGCAGCTTAGATTTACTACGTAGATACGAGCAGTACTTC
-	TRBV11-3	-	TRBJ2-1	CASSTSLGRAEQFF	TGTGCCAGCAGCACCTCGTTGGGTAGGGCTGAGCAGTTCTTC
-	TRBV2	-	TRBJ1-4	CASSEAGKRGNEKLFF	TGTGCCAGCAGTGAGGCAGGGAAACGTGGTAATGAAAAACTGTTTTTT